The 18 T cell receptor beta chains presented below share a single source sample, sequenced in a study of cytomegalovirus exposure and HLA in healthy donors. The PCR contained 60 Vbeta and 13 Jbeta primers. TCRdb's copy holds only in-frame clones and misses some; the assay was immunoSEQ multiplex PCR. The data hold about 150,000 clones, with 65% to 85% observed a single time. Input material: PBMCs. The receptor source for this set is a man younger than 45 in good health and CMV-seronegative.

The chain recombines TRBV20-1 with TRBJ2-5, with D maybe TRBD2 (5 bases). CDR3 length equals 11 residues. Trimming shortened V by 1 base and J by 5 bases, and 5 bases separated the two germline ends. From germline, CDR1 is DFQATT and CDR2 SNEGSKA (reference sequence). The CDR3 DNA reads as TGCAGTGCTAGAGCGGGGGAGACCCAGTACTTC. This translates into CSARAGETQYF.

The chain joins TRBV19 to TRBJ1-5, with 8 nucleotides matching TRBD1. Germline V CDR1 and CDR2: LNHDA, SQIVND (reference sequence). V lost 4 bases to trimming and J lost 5 bases; unmatched junction nucleotides: 10. The CDR3 contains 16 residues. The CDR3 sequence is CASSSLGQVLHQPQHF. For the CDR3, the DNA is TGTGCCAGTAGTAGCCTGGGACAGGTGTTGCATCAGCCCCAGCATTTT.

This clone appeared a few times. The chain is built from TRBV30 and TRBJ2-7, with D hard to call. This CDR3 spans 11 amino acids. Trimming pared 4 bases from V and 5 bases from J, leaving 9 bases between. Germline lookup yields CDR1 GTSNPN and CDR2 SVGIG (reference sequence). CDR3 amino acids: CAWMGADEQYF. In nucleotides, the CDR3 is TGTGCCTGGATGGGTGCGGACGAGCAGTACTTC.

This chain links TRBV5-1 with TRBJ1-2, with TRBD1 matching over 7 bases. The CDR3 length is 14 residues. J gave up 3 bases and V 0 bases, and 2 bases lay outside the gene matches. The germline CDR1 and CDR2 sequences are SGHRS and YFSETQ. In DNA, the CDR3 is TGCGCCAGCAGCTTGGAGGGGGCATACTATGGCTACACCTTC. Its protein is CASSLEGAYYGYTF.

The chain recombines TRBV7-6 with TRBJ2-7; TRBD1 might be the D (6 bases). V was cut by 5 bases and J by 4 bases, with 9 bases left in between. This CDR3 region has 12 residues. The germline gives CDR1 SGHVS, CDR2 FNYEAQ. The CDR3: CASSKGGYEQYF. Here the CDR3 DNA reads TGTGCCAGCAGCAAAGGGGGATACGAGCAGTACTTC.

CDR3 amino acids: CASSFAGGADTEAFF. For the CDR3, the DNA is TGCGCCAGCAGCTTCGCAGGTGGGGCGGACACTGAAGCTTTCTTT. The genes are TRBV5-1 and TRBJ1-1, with D perhaps matching TRBD1 (5 bases). Trimming removed 2 bases at V and 3 bases at J, with 14 bases between. The germline CDR1 and CDR2 sequences are SGHRS and YFSETQ. This CDR3 comprises 15 residues.

This clone was recorded a few times. V gene TRBV28 combines with J gene TRBJ2-1, with 13 bases fitting TRBD2. CDR1 and CDR2 from the germline V gene are MDHEN and SYDVKM. V gave up 3 bases and J gave up 7 bases; unmatched junction bases: 3. This CDR3 has 15 residues. CDR3 in DNA: TGTGCCAGCAGTTTGGGGACTAGCGGGGCAAATGAGCAGTTCTTC. Its protein is CASSLGTSGANEQFF.

The chain links TRBV6-1 to TRBJ2-1, with D tentatively TRBD1 (5 bases). Trimming stripped 8 bases from V and 5 bases from J, with 16 bases between. Germline CDR1 is MNHNS and CDR2 is SASEGT. The CDR3 runs 14 residues. CDR3 sequence (DNA): TGTGCCAGCGACCTTGGGGCTTACGACAATGAGCAGTTCTTC. It encodes CASDLGAYDNEQFF.

The V and J genes are TRBV19 and TRBJ2-5; the match to TRBD1 covers 7 bases. J was trimmed by 2 bases and V by 4 bases; bases with no gene match: 7. The CDR3 length is 15 residues. CDR1 and CDR2 (germline): LNHDA, SQIVND (reference sequence). In nucleotides, the CDR3 is TGTGCCAGTAGTACCTCGACAGGGCTGCAAGAGACCCAGTACTTC. As protein: CASSTSTGLQETQYF.

J is TRBJ2-3 and V is TRBV6-4; TRBD2 agrees at 8 bases. From germline, CDR1 is MRHNA and CDR2 SNTAGT. The CDR3 is made up of 15 amino acids. V was pared by 5 bases and J by 2 bases, with 6 bases of the junction left unmatched. CDR3 DNA sequence: TGTGCCAGCAGTCTCTCCGGACTAGCCACAGATACGCAGTATTTT. This sequence encodes CASSLSGLATDTQYF.

The V call is TRBV9, the J call TRBJ2-7, with TRBD2 as a possible D gene (7 bases). The germline V and J ends were trimmed by 5 bases and 2 bases, with 14 bases remaining between them. The germline V gene has CDR1 SGDLS and CDR2 YYNGEE. This CDR3 spans 14 amino acids. This CDR3 is CASSEGGAPYEQYF. The CDR3 region has the DNA TGTGCCAGCAGTGAAGGGGGGGCACCCTACGAGCAGTACTTC.

This chain links TRBV29-1 with TRBJ1-2, with D perhaps TRBD1 (6 bases). Germline CDR1 is SQVTM and CDR2 is ANQGSEA. V lost 4 bases, J lost 7 bases, and 13 bases lay in between. This CDR3 contains 12 residues. The CDR3 reads CSVGTGNGGYTF. The CDR3, as DNA: TGCAGCGTTGGAACAGGGAATGGTGGCTACACCTTC.

The rearrangement links TRBV6-1 to TRBJ2-3; 8 nucleotides match TRBD2. Germline-derived CDR1 and CDR2 are MNHNS and SASEGT. The CDR3 has 17 amino acids. V was pared by 1 base and J by 2 bases, with 8 bases of the junction left unmatched. Here the CDR3 DNA reads TGTGCCAGCAGTGAAGGCGGGGGGCGGGAGACCACAGATACGCAGTATTTT. Amino acids: CASSEGGGRETTDTQYF.

This chain uses TRBV7-2 with TRBJ2-1, with 10 bases identical to TRBD2. CDR3 length equals 16 residues. Germline V lookup: CDR1 SGHTA, CDR2 FQGNSA. Germline trimming cut 0 bases from V and 9 bases from J; bases unmatched to any gene: 8. CDR3 sequence: CASSLAGSSGGAEQFF. DNA of the CDR3: TGTGCCAGCAGCTTAGCGGGGTCTAGCGGGGGAGCTGAGCAGTTCTTC.

The rearrangement joins TRBV9 to TRBJ2-1; 8 bases line up with TRBD1. V gave up 3 bases and J gave up 4 bases; unmatched junction bases: 6. The CDR3 is made up of 15 amino acids. Germline CDR1 reads SGDLS; CDR2 reads YYNGEE. CDR3 coding DNA: TGTGCCAGCAGCGGCCGGGACAGGAGTTACAATGAGCAGTTCTTC. Protein: CASSGRDRSYNEQFF.

The chain links TRBV25-1 to TRBJ1-2; 10 bases map to TRBD1. This CDR3 is built from 15 residues. V was clipped by 7 bases and J by 7 bases; unmatched bases: 12. Germline loops: CDR1 MGHDK, CDR2 SYGVNS. CDR3 loop: CASTDSGQGFGGYTF. For the CDR3, the DNA is TGTGCCAGCACCGACTCGGGACAGGGGTTTGGTGGCTACACCTTC.

This chain uses TRBV5-1 with TRBJ2-1; 8 bases match TRBD2. The V segment lost 0 bases and the J segment 5 bases; nucleotides outside the gene matches: 4. CDR3 length equals 15 residues. Germline lookup yields CDR1 SGHRS and CDR2 YFSETQ. The CDR3 sequence is CASSLEAGANNEQFF. The CDR3 DNA is TGCGCCAGCAGCTTGGAAGCGGGAGCTAACAATGAGCAGTTCTTC.

In this sample, this clone turned up a few times. J is TRBJ2-7 and V is TRBV19; 10 bases are a match to TRBD2. The V gene end was trimmed by 5 bases and the J gene end by 6 bases; junction bases not matched to a gene: 16. CDR1 and CDR2 (germline): LNHDA, SQIVND (reference sequence). The CDR3 is 17 amino acids. CDR3 sequence (DNA): TGTGCCAGTAGTGATGGGCTAGCGGGAGAAGAGCGGGGCGAGCAGTACTTC. Protein sequence: CASSDGLAGEERGEQYF.